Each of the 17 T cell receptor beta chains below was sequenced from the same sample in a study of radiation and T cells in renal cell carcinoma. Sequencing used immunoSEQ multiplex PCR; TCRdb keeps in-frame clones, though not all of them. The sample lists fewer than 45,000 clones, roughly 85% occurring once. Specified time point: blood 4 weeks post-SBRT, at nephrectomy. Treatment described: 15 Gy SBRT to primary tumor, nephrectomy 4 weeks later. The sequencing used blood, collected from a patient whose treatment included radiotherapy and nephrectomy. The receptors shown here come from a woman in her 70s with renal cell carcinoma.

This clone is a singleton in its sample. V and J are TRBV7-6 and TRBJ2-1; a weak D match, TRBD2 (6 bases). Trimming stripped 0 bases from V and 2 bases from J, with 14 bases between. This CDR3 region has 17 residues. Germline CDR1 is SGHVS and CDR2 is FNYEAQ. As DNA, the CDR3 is TGTGCCAGCAGCTTAGCAACGGGGGTCAGGGCCTACAATGAGCAGTTCTTC. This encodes CASSLATGVRAYNEQFF. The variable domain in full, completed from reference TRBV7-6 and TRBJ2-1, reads GAGVSQSPRYKVTKRGQDVALRCDPISGHVSLYWYRQALGQGPEFLTYFNYEAQQDKSGLPNDRFSAERPEGSISTLTIQRTEQRDSAMYRCASSLATGVRAYNEQFFGPGTRLTVL.

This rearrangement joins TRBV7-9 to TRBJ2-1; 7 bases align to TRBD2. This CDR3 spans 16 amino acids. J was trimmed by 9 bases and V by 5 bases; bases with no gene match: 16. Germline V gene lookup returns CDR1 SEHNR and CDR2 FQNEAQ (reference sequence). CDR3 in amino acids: CASSVPGTTLTGEQFF. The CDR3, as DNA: TGTGCCAGCAGCGTACCTGGGACTACCCTAACCGGTGAGCAGTTCTTC. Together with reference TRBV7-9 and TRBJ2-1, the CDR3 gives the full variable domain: DTGVSQNPRHKITKRGQNVTFRCDPISEHNRLYWYRQTLGQGPEFLTYFQNEAQLEKSRLLSDRFSAERPKGSFSTLEIQRTEQGDSAMYLCASSVPGTTLTGEQFFGPGTRLTVL.

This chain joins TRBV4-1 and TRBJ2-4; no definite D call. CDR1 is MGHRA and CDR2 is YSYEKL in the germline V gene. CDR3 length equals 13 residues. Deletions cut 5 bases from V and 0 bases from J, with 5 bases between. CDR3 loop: CASSDTAKNIQYF. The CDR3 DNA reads TGCGCCAGCAGCGATACAGCCAAAAACATTCAGTACTTC.

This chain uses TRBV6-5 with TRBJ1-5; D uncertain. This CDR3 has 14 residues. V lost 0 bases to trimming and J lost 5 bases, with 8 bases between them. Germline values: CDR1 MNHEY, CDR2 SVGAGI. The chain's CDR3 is CASSYSSGYQPQHF. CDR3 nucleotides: TGTGCCAGCAGTTACTCGAGCGGATATCAGCCCCAGCATTTT.

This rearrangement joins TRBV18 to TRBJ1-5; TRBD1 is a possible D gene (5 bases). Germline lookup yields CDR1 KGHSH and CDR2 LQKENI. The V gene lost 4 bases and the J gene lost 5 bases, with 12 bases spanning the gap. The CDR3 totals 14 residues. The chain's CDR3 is CASSQGTADQPQHF. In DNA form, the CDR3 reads TGTGCCAGCTCACAAGGGACGGCCGATCAGCCCCAGCATTTT.

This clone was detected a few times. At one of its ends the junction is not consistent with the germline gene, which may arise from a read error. DNA for the CDR3: TGTGCCAGCTCACAGGCCTCGCGGGATGACAAACTGTTTTTT. Protein sequence: CASSQASRDDKLFF. The gene calls are TRBV18 and TRBJ1-4, with unresolved D. There are 14 residues in the CDR3. Germline V gene data show CDR1 as KGHSH and CDR2 as LQKENI.

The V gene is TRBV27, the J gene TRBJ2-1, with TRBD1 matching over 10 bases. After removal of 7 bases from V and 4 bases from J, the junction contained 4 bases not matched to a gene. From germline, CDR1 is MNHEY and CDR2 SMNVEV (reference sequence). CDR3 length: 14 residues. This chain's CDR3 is CASTWDRGYNEQFF. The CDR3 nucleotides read TGTGCCAGCACCTGGGACAGGGGTTACAATGAGCAGTTCTTC.

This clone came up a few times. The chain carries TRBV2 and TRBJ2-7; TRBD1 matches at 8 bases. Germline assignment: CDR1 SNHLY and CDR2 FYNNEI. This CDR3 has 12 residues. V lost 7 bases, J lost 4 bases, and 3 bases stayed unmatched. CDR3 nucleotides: TGTGCCAGCATTGGACAGGGTTACGAGCAGTACTTC. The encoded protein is CASIGQGYEQYF.

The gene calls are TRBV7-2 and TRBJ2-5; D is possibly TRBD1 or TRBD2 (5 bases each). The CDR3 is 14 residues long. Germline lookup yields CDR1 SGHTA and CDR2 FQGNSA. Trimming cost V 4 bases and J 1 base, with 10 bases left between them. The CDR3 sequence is CASSSGTVQETQYF. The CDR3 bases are TGTGCCAGCAGCTCTGGGACCGTCCAAGAGACCCAGTACTTC.

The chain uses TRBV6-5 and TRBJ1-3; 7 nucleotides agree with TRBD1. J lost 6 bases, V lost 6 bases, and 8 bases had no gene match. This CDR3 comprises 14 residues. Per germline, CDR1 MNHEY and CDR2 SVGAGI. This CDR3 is CASSRQGGENTIYF. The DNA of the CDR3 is TGTGCCAGCAGCCGACAGGGAGGAGAAAACACCATATATTTT.

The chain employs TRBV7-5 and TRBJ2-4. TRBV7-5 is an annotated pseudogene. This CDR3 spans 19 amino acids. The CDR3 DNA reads TGTGTCAGAAGCGGGCCGGGACCCCGACGAGGCCTAGCCAAAAACATTCAGTACTTC. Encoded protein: CVRSGPGPRRGLAKNIQYF.

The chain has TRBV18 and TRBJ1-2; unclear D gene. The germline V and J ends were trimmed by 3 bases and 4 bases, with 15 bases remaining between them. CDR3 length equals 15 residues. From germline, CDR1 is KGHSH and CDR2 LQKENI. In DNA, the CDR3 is TGTGCCAGCTCACCTGCCGGTGGGGAGGGCTATGGCTACACCTTC. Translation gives CASSPAGGEGYGYTF.

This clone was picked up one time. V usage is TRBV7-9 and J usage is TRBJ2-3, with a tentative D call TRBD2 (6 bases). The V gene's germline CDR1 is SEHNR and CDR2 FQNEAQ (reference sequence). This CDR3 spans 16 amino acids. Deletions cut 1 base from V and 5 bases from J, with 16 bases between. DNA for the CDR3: TGTGCCAGCAGCTTAGGTGGAGGGAGTAGTGTAGATACGCAGTATTTT. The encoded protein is CASSLGGGSSVDTQYF.

The CDR3, as DNA: TGTGCCAGCTCACCACCTGGGACTAAATCAACCGGGGAGCTGTTTTTT. Translation gives CASSPPGTKSTGELFF. This chain connects TRBV18 to TRBJ2-2, with 7 bases matching TRBD2. The CDR3 contains 16 residues. The V gene's germline CDR1 is KGHSH and CDR2 LQKENI. V was pared by 0 bases and J by 5 bases, with 6 bases of the junction left unmatched.

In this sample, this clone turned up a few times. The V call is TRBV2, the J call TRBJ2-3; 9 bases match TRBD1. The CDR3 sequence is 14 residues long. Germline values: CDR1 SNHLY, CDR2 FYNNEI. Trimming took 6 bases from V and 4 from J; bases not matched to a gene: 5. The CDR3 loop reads CASRGDRESDTQYF. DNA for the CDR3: TGTGCCAGCAGGGGGGACAGGGAGTCAGATACGCAGTATTTT. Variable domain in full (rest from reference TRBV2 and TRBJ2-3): EPEVTQTPSHQVTQMGQEVILRCVPISNHLYFYWYRQILGQKVEFLVSFYNNEISEKSEIFDDQFSVERPDGSNFTLKIRSTKLEDSAMYFCASRGDRESDTQYFGPGTRLTVL.

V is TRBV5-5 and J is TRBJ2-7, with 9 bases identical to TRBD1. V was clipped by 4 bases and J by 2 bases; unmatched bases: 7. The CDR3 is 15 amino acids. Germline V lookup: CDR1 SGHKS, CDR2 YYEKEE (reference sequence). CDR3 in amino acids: CASSRAGTGTYEQYF. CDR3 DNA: TGTGCCAGCAGCCGGGCCGGGACAGGGACCTACGAGCAGTACTTC.

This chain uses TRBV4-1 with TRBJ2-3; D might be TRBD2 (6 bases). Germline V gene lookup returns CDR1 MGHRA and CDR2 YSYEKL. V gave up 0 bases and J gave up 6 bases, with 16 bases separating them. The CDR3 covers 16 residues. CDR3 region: CASSQDIGAGMDTQYF. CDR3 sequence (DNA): TGCGCCAGCAGCCAAGATATCGGGGCGGGGATGGATACGCAGTATTTT.